This T cell receptor beta chain was observed in a study of blood T cell repertoires in COVID-19. Study-level background: Some COVID-19 samples were acute and others convalescent; all came from the United States, Italy and Spain.

As processed by the authors: The assay estimated nucleated cells by amplifying reference gene primers. Sequencing was performed with immunoSEQ multiplex PCR; in TCRdb, only in-frame clones are kept and a portion is missing. The DNA was the basis for D and trimming; V, J and clone size are from that table. The sample comprises about 160,000 clones, 76% of which are singletons, and around 3.4% rests with the top ten. Germline assignment: CDR1 MNHNY and CDR2 SVGAGI (reference sequence). The CDR3 spans 14 residues. Between the trimmed V and J ends, which lost 7 bases and 7 bases, there was a span of 20 bases.

Sequenced: peripheral blood. The TCR sequence derives from a woman older than 75 with acute or convalescent COVID-19. The V gene is TRBV6-6, the J gene TRBJ2-7, with a weak D call TRBD2 (6 bases). The DNA for the CDR3 is TGTGCCAGCACCGCCGGGACGGGGGTCGGGGAGCAGTACTTC. It specifies CASTAGTGVGEQYF.